This T cell receptor beta chain comes out of a study of OX40 agonist ivuxolimab in advanced cancers. Data came from immunoSEQ multiplex PCR; TCRdb stores just in-frame clones and leaves some out. Counted here are under 95,000 clones, about 94% occurring once; the ten biggest clones make up over 5%. The clonotype originates from an adult with an advanced solid tumor such as melanoma, head and neck, liver or kidney cancer. Specimen: CD4+ or CD8+ T cells sorted from blood, collected in a trial of the OX40 agonist ivuxolimab.

CDR3 in DNA: TGCAGCGTTGAAGATCTGGGGATCCAAGAGACCCAGTACTTC. This sequence encodes CSVEDLGIQETQYF. The chain links TRBV29-1 to TRBJ2-5; D is uncertain. CDR1 is SQVTM and CDR2 is ANQGSEA in the germline V gene. The CDR3 consists of 14 residues. Deletions cut 0 bases from V and 1 base from J, with 9 bases between.